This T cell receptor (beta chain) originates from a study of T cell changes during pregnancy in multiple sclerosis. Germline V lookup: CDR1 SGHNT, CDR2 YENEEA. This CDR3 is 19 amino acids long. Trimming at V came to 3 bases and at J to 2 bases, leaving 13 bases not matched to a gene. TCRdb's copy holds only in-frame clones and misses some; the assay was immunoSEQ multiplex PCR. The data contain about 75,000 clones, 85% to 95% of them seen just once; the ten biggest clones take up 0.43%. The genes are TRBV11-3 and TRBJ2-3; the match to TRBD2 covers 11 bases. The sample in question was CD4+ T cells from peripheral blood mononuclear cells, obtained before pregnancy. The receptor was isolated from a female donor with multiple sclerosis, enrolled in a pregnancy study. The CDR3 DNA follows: TGTGCCAGCAGCTTTTTGCGCGGACTAGCGGGTTATATCACAGATACGCAGTATTTT. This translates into CASSFLRGLAGYITDTQYF.